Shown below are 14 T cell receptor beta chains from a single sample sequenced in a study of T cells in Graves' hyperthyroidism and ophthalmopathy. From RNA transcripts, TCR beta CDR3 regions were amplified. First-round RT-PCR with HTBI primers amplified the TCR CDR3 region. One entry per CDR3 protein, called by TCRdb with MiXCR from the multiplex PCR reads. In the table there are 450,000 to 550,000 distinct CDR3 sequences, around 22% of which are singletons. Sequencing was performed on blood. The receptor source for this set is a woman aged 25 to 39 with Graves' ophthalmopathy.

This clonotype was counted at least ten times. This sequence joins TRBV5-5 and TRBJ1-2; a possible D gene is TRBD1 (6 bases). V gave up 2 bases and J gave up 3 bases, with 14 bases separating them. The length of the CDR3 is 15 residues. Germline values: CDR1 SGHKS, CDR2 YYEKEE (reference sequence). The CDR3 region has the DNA TGTGCCAGCAGCTTACAGGGACGGTTCGACTATGGCTACACCTTC. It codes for CASSLQGRFDYGYTF.

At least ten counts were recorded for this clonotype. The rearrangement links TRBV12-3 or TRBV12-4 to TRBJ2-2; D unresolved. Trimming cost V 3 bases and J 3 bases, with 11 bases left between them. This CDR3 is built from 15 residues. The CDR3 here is CASSLVAWDTGELFF. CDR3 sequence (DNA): TGTGCCAGCAGTTTGGTGGCCTGGGACACCGGGGAGCTGTTTTTT.

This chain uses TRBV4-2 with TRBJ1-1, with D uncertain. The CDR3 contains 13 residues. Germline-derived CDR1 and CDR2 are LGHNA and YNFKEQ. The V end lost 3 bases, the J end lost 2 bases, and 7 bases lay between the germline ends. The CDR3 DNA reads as TGTGCCAGCAGCCACACGGCTAACACTGAAGCTTTCTTT. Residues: CASSHTANTEAFF.

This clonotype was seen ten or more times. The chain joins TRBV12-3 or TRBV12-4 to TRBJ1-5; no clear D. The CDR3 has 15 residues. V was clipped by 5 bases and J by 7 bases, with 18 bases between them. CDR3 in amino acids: CASSPHDPGYQPQHF. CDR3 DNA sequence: TGTGCCAGCAGTCCTCATGACCCGGGGTACCAGCCCCAGCATTTT.

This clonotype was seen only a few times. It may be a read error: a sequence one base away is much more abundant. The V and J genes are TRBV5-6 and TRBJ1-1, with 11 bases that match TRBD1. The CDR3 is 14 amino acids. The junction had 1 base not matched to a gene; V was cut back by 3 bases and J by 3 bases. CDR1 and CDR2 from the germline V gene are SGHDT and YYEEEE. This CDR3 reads CASSWDRGDTEAFF. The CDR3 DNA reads TGTGCCAGCAGCTGGGACAGGGGGGACACTGAAGCTTTCTTT.

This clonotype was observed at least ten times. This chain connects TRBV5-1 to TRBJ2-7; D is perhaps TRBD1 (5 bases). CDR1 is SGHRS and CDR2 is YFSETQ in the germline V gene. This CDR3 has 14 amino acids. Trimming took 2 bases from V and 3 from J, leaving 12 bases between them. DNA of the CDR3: TGCGCCAGCAGCTTACAGGCTACAAGCTACGAGCAGTACTTC. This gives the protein CASSLQATSYEQYF.

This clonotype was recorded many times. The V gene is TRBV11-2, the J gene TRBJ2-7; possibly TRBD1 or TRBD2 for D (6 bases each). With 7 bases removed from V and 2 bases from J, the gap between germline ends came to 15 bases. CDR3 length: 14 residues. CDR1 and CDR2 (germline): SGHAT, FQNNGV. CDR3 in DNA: TGTGCCAGCACCTTGGAGGGGGGCGCCTACGAGCAGTACTTC. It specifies CASTLEGGAYEQYF.

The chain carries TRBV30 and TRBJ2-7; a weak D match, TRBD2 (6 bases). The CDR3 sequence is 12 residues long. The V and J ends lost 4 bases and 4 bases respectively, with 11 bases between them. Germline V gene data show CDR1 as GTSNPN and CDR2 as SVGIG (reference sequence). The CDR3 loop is CAWTAGTYEQYF. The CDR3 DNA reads TGTGCCTGGACCGCGGGGACTTACGAGCAGTACTTC.

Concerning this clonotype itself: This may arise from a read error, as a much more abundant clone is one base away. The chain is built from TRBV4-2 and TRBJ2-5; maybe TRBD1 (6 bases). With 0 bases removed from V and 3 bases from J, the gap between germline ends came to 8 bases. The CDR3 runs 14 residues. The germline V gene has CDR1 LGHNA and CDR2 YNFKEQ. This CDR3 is CASSQDRTEETQYF. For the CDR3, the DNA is TGTGCCAGCAGCCAAGATCGGACAGAAGAGACCCAGTACTTC.

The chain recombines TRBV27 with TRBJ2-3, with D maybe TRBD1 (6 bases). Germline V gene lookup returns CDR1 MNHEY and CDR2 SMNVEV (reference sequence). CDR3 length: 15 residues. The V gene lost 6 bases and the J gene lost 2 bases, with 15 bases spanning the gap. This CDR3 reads CASRIQGTYTDTQYF. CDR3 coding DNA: TGTGCCAGCAGGATACAGGGAACTTACACAGATACGCAGTATTTT.

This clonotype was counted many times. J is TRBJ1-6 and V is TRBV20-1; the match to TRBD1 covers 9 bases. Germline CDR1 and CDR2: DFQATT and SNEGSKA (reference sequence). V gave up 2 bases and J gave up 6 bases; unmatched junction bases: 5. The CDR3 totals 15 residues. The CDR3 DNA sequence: TGCAGTGCTAGAAGGACAGGGGACGGTAATTCACCCCTCCACTTT. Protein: CSARRTGDGNSPLHF.

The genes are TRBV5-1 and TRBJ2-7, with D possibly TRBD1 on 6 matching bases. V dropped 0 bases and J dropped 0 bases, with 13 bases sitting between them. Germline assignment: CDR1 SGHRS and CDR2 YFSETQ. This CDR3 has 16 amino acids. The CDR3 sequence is CASSLAKGDSSYEQYF. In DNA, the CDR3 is TGCGCCAGCAGCTTGGCCAAGGGGGATTCCTCCTACGAGCAGTACTTC.

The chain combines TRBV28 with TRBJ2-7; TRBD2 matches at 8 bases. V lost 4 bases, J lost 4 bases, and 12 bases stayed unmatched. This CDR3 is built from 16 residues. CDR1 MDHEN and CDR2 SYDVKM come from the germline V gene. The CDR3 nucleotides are TGTGCCAGCAGTTCCCCCCGTTTAGCGGGATCATACGAGCAGTACTTC. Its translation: CASSSPRLAGSYEQYF.

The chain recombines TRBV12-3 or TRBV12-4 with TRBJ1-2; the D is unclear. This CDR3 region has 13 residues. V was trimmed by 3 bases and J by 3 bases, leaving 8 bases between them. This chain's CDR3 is CASSLRWDYGYTF. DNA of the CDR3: TGTGCCAGCAGTTTGAGGTGGGACTATGGCTACACCTTC.